This TCR beta chain was documented in a study of shared clonotypes between healthy human individuals. At least ten counts were recorded for this clone. Positive CCR7 selection of CD45RO-negative cells yielded the naive CD8 cells, and terminally differentiated effector memory CD45RA+ cells were excluded. Trimming removed 3 bases from V and 12 bases from J; junction bases left unmatched: 5. The CDR3 runs to 13 residues. Germline V gene lookup returns CDR1 LNHDA and CDR2 SQIVND (reference sequence). Sequenced by immunoSEQ multiplex PCR; TCRdb stores in-frame clones only, minus some. Here the sample spans about 700,000 clones, about 90% being singletons.

This TCR came from a young man in good health. The genes are TRBV19 and TRBJ1-1; TRBD1 aligns across 12 bases. Sequencing was done on a sample of naive CD8+ T cells sorted from blood. This chain's CDR3 is CASSIGTGGETFF. CDR3 in DNA: TGTGCCAGTAGTATTGGGACAGGGGGCGAGACTTTCTTT. The whole variable domain, filled in from reference TRBV19 and TRBJ1-1, reads DGGITQSPKYLFRKEGQNVTLSCEQNLNHDAMYWYRQDPGQGLRLIYYSQIVNDFQKGDIAEGYSVSREKKESFPLTVTSAQKNPTAFYLCASSIGTGGETFFGQGTRLTVV.